The clone carrying this TCR beta chain was observed a handful of times. The antigen is not known. The data belong to a study of CD8+ T cells in alopecia areata. CDR3 length: 14 amino acids. Germline V gene sequence: CDR1 SQVTM, CDR2 ANQGSEA. Trimming removed 5 bases from V and 1 base from J; junction bases left unmatched: 6. General observations from the study: Although TCR sharing was seen in mice, sharing across patients was less clear, possibly for HLA-related reasons. Scalp sequencing captures resident alphabeta T cells of normal skin too. Scalp lesions, especially in alopecia totalis/universalis, had higher clonality than normal scalp.

Reverse transcription of extracted RNA yielded cDNA, which provided the sequencing template. Using immunoSEQ multiplex PCR, the repertoire was profiled, and TCRdb retains in-frame clones only, with some absent. Among around 190,000 clones listed, approximately 60% were seen once. The chain couples TRBV29-1 to TRBJ2-7; the match to TRBD1 covers 9 bases. Sequencing used CD8+ T cells sorted from blood. This TCR was sampled from a human donor in good health. As DNA, the CDR3 is TGCAGCGTTTTGGCCGGGACAGGGTCCTACGAGCAGTACTTC. Amino acids: CSVLAGTGSYEQYF.